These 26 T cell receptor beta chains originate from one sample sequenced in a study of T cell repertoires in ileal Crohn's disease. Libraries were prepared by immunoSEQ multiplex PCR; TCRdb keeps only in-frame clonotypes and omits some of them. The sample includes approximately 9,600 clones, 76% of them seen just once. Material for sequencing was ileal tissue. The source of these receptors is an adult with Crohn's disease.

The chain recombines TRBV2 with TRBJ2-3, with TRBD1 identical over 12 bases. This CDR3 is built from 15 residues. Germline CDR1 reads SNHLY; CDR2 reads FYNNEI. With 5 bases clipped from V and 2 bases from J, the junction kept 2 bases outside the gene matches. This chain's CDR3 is CASSRDRGHTDTQYF. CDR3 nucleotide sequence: TGTGCCAGCAGTAGGGACAGGGGGCACACAGATACGCAGTATTTT.

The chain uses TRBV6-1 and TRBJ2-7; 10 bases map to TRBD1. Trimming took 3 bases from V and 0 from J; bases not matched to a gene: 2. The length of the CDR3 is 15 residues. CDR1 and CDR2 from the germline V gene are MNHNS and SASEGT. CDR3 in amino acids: CASSDRQGASYEQYF. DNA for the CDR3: TGTGCCAGCAGTGACCGACAGGGGGCCTCCTACGAGCAGTACTTC.

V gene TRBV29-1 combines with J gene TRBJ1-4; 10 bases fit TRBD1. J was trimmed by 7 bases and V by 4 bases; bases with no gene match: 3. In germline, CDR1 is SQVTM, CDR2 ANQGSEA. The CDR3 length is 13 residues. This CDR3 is CSVVRDRGEKLFF. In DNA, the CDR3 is TGCAGCGTTGTCAGGGACAGGGGTGAAAAACTGTTTTTT.

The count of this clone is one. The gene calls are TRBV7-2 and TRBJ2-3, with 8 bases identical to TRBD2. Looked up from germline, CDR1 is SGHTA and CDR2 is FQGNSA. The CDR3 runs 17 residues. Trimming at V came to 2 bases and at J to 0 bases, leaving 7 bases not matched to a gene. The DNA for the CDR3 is TGTGCCAGCAGCTTATGGGCCGCGGGGGGAAGCACAGATACGCAGTATTTT. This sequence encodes CASSLWAAGGSTDTQYF.

CDR3 region: CASAQERGVSTDTQYF. As DNA, the CDR3 is TGCGCCAGCGCCCAGGAGCGGGGGGTGAGCACAGATACGCAGTATTTT. V gene TRBV5-1 combines with J gene TRBJ2-3; 9 nucleotides agree with TRBD2. The trim removed 7 bases at V and 0 bases at J, leaving 9 bases unmatched. This CDR3 has 16 residues. Germline V gives CDR1 SGHRS, CDR2 YFSETQ.

The CDR3 protein is CSVRQGSYEQYF. For the CDR3, the DNA is TGCAGCGTTCGACAGGGATCCTACGAGCAGTACTTC. V usage is TRBV29-1 and J usage is TRBJ2-7, with TRBD1 matching over 7 bases. CDR1 SQVTM and CDR2 ANQGSEA come from the germline V gene. The CDR3 contains 12 residues. Trimming took 5 bases from V and 1 from J; bases not matched to a gene: 2.

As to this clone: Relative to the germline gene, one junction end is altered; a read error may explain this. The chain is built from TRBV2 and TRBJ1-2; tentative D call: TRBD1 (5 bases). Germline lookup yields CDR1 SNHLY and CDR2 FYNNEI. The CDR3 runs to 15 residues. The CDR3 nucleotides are TGTGCCAGCAGCGAAGTAGGAAGGGGAGGGTATGGCTACACCTTC. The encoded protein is CASSEVGRGGYGYTF. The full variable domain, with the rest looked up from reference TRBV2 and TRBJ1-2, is EPEVTQTPSHQVTQMGQEVILRCVPISNHLYFYWYRQILGQKVEFLVSFYNNEISEKSEIFDDQFSVERPDGSNFTLKIRSTKLEDSAMYFCASSEVGRGGYGYTFGSGTRLTVV.

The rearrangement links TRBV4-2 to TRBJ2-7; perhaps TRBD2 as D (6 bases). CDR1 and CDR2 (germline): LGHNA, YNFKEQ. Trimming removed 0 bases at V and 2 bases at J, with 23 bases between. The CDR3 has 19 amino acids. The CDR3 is CASSQDRSDVGLVPYEQYF. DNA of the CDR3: TGTGCCAGCAGCCAAGATCGTAGCGATGTGGGACTGGTTCCCTACGAGCAGTACTTC.

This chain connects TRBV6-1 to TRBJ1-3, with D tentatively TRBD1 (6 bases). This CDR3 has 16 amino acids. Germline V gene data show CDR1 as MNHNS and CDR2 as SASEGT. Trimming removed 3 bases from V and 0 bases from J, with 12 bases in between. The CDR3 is CASSEVRQASGNTIYF. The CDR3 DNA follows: TGTGCCAGCAGTGAGGTTCGACAGGCCTCTGGAAACACCATATATTTT.

The CDR3: CAISPGLGGGDTQYF. The CDR3 nucleotides read TGTGCCATCAGCCCGGGACTGGGGGGTGGGGATACGCAGTATTTT. The chain has TRBV10-3 and TRBJ2-3; TRBD2 is a possible D gene (6 bases). The CDR3 length is 15 residues. Trimming left V 6 bases short and J 6 bases short, with 19 bases between. The germline V gene has CDR1 ENHRY and CDR2 SYGVKD.

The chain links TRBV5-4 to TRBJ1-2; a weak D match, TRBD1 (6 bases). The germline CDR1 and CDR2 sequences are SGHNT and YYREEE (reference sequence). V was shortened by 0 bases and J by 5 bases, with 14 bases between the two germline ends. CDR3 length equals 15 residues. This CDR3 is CASSLDPGDPYGYTF. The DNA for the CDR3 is TGTGCCAGCAGCTTGGACCCAGGGGATCCTTATGGCTACACCTTC.

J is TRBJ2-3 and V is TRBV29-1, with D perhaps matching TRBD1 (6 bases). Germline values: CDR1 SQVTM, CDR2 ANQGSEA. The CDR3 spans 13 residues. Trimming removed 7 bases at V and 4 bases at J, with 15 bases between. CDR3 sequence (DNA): TGCAGCGGATTTACAGGGAACGCAGATACGCAGTATTTT. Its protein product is CSGFTGNADTQYF.

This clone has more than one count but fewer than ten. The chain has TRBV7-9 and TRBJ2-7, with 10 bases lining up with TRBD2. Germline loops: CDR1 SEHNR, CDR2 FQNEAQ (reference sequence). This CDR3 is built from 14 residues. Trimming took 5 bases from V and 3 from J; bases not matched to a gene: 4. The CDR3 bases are TGTGCCAGCAGCCCGGGGACTAGCGACTACGAGCAGTACTTC. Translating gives CASSPGTSDYEQYF.

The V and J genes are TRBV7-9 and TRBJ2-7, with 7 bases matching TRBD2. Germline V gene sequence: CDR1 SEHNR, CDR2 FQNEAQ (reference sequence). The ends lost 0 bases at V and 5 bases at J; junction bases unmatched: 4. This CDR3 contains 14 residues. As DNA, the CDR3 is TGTGCCAGCAGCTTAGCCGGACTAGTTCACGAGCAGTACTTC. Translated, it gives CASSLAGLVHEQYF.

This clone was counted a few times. The CDR3 loop reads CASSQDQGDRRGVGAKNIQYF. CDR3 DNA: TGCGCCAGCAGCCAAGATCAAGGGGACAGGAGGGGTGTTGGGGCCAAAAACATTCAGTACTTC. The V and J genes are TRBV4-3 and TRBJ2-4; 8 bases match TRBD1. The germline V gene has CDR1 LGHNA and CDR2 YSLEER. The V segment lost 0 bases and the J segment 1 base; nucleotides outside the gene matches: 17. This CDR3 spans 21 amino acids.

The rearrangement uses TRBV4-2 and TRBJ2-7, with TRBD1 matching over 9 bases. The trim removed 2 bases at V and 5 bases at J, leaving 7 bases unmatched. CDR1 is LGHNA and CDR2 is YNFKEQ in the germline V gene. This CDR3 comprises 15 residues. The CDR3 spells CASSQKQGAIDEQYF. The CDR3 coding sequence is TGTGCCAGCAGCCAAAAACAGGGGGCAATCGACGAGCAGTACTTC.

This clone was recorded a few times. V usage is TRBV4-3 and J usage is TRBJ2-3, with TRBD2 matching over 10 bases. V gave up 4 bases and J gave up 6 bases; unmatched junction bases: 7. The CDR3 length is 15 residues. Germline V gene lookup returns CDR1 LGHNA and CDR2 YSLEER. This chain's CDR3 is CASSLTASGGDTQYF. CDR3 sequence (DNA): TGCGCCAGCAGCCTGACGGCTAGCGGGGGTGATACGCAGTATTTT.

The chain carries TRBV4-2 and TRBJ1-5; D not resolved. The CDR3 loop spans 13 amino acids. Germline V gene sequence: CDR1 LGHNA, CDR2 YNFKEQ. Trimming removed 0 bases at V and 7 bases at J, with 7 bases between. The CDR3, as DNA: TGTGCCAGCAGCCAAGATATGTTGCAGCCCCAGCATTTT. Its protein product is CASSQDMLQPQHF.

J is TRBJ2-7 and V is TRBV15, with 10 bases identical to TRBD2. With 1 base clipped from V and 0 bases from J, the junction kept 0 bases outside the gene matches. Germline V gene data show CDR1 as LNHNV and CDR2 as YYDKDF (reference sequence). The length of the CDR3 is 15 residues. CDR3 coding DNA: TGTGCCACCAGCAGAGCTAGCGGGAGCTCCTACGAGCAGTACTTC. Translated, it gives CATSRASGSSYEQYF.

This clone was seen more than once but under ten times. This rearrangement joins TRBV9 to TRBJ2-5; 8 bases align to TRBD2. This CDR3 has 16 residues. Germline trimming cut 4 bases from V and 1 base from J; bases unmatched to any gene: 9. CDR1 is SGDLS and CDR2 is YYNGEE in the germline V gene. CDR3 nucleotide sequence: TGTGCCAGCAGCCCCCGGGTAGCGGGGCTCCAAGAGACCCAGTACTTC. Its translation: CASSPRVAGLQETQYF.

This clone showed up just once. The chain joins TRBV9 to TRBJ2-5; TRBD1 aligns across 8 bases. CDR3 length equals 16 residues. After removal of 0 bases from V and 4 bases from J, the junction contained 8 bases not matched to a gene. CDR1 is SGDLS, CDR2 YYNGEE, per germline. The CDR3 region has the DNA TGTGCCAGCAGCGTAGGGGGGCAGGGGGCGGGAGAGACCCAGTACTTC. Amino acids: CASSVGGQGAGETQYF.

The CDR3 loop is CAWGRSGQGRYTEAFF. The DNA for the CDR3 is TGTGCCTGGGGACGGTCCGGACAGGGAAGATACACTGAAGCTTTCTTT. The chain is built from TRBV30 and TRBJ1-1, with 8 bases that match TRBD1. The CDR3 length is 16 residues. Germline V lookup: CDR1 GTSNPN, CDR2 SVGIG (reference sequence). Trimming cost V 5 bases and J 3 bases; bases outside gene matches: 14.

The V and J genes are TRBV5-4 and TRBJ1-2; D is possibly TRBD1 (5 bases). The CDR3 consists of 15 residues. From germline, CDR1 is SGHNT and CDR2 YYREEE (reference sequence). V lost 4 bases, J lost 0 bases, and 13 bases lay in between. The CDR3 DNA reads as TGTGCCAGCAGCCCACTGGACAACTCTAACTATGGCTACACCTTC. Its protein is CASSPLDNSNYGYTF.

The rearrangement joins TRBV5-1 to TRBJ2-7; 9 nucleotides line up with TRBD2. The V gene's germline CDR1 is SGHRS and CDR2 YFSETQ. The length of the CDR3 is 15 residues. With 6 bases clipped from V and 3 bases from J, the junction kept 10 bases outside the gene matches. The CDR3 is CASTPRAGGDYEQYF. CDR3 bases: TGCGCCAGCACCCCCCGGGCGGGAGGGGACTACGAGCAGTACTTC. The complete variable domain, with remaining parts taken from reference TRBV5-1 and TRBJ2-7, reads KAGVTQTPRYLIKTRGQQVTLSCSPISGHRSVSWYQQTPGQGLQFLFEYFSETQRNKGNFPGRFSGRQFSNSRSEMNVSTLELGDSALYLCASTPRAGGDYEQYFGPGTRLTVT.

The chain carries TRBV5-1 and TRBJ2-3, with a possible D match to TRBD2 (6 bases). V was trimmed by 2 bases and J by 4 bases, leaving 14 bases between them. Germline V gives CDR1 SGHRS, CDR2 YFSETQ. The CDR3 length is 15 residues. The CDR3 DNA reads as TGCGCCAGCAGCTTAATGAGCGGGTCGGCAGATACGCAGTATTTT. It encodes CASSLMSGSADTQYF.

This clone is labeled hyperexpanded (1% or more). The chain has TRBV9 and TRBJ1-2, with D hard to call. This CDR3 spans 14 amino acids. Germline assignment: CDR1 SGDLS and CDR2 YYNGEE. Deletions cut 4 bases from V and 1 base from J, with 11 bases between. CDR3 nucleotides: TGTGCCAGCAGCCCAGGTGGGAGTAACTATGGCTACACCTTC. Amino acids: CASSPGGSNYGYTF.